The 29 T cell receptor beta chains presented below share a single source sample, sequenced in a study of T cells in women clearing cervical HPV infection. Libraries were prepared by immunoSEQ multiplex PCR; TCRdb keeps only in-frame clonotypes and omits some of them. The sample has about 20,000 clones, and its top ten clones hold 3.2%. Specimen: blood buffy coat. The receptors shown here come from a woman between 18 and 70 years old with a cervical HPV16 infection that either progressed to CIN3+ or cleared (not recorded which).

On this clone: The missing CDR3 end, 3 residues past where the read stops, is filled in from the germline J gene. The V gene is TRBV29-1, the J gene TRBJ1-1; TRBD1 might be the D (6 bases). Germline-derived CDR1 and CDR2 are SQVTM and ANQGSEA. V was clipped by 0 bases and J by 6 bases, with 11 bases between them. The length of the CDR3 is 13 residues. The CDR3: CSVEEGGVAEAFF. CDR3 bases read: TGCAGCGTTGAAGAAGGGGGTGTGGCTGAA. Full variable domain (rest looked up from reference TRBV29-1 and TRBJ1-1): SAVISQKPSRDICQRGTSLTIQCQVDSQVTMMFWYRQQPGQSLTLIATANQGSEATYESGFVIDKFPISRPNLTFSTLTVSNMSPEDSSIYLCSVEEGGVAEAFFGQGTRLTVV.

Comment on this clone: The read finishes 3 residues shy of the CDR3 end, and the germline J gene is used to complete it. The chain recombines TRBV7-9 with TRBJ2-1; 8 bases fit TRBD2. This CDR3 region has 15 residues. Looked up from germline, CDR1 is SEHNR and CDR2 is FQNEAQ (reference sequence). V shed 5 bases and J 0 bases; nucleotides not matched to a gene: 3. CDR3 loop: CASSLSGVSYNEQFF. Incomplete CDR3 DNA: TGTGCCAGCAGCCTTAGCGGGGTCTCCTACAATGAG.

Considering frequency, this clone is medium-sized (0.01 to 0.1%). The read ends 3 residues shy of where the CDR3 ends; the end is completed using the germline J gene. The chain is built from TRBV20-1 and TRBJ1-2; the D gene is possibly TRBD1 (6 bases). With 1 base removed from V and 6 bases from J, the gap between germline ends came to 15 bases. The V gene's germline CDR1 is DFQATT and CDR2 SNEGSKA (reference sequence). The CDR3 has 14 amino acids. The CDR3 here is CSARVDVQGNGYTF. The CDR3 bases that were read are TGCAGTGCTAGAGTGGATGTCCAGGGGAATGGC.

The CDR3 protein is CASSFDRGEAFF. The part of the CDR3 DNA that was read is TGTGCCAGCAGCTTCGACAGGGGTGAA. This chain connects TRBV7-9 to TRBJ1-1, with TRBD1 matching 8 bases. The CDR3 end is not reached by the read, which stops 3 residues before it; the germline J gene fills it in. Germline CDR1 and CDR2: SEHNR and FQNEAQ (reference sequence). The CDR3 runs to 12 residues. V lost 3 bases, J lost 7 bases, and 1 base stayed unmatched.

Note on this clone: The sequenced fragment ends 3 residues before the CDR3 boundary, so the rest is inferred from the germline J gene. The V and J genes are TRBV15 and TRBJ1-4, with TRBD1 identical over 10 bases. The germline V gene encodes CDR1 LNHNV and CDR2 YYDKDF (reference sequence). J lost 8 bases, V lost 3 bases, and 3 bases had no gene match. This CDR3 contains 14 residues. CDR3 bases read: TGTGCCACCAGCAGGGACAGGGGGGGAGAAAAA. Encoded protein: CATSRDRGGEK. The whole CDR3 sequence is CATSRDRGGEKLFF.

Points on this clone: Sequencing ends 3 residues short of the CDR3 end; the germline J gene provides the rest. This sequence joins TRBV12-3 or TRBV12-4 and TRBJ1-1; 7 bases map to TRBD1. CDR3 length: 12 residues. With 4 bases clipped from V and 7 bases from J, the junction kept 3 bases outside the gene matches. The CDR3 DNA, read in part, is TGTGCCAGCAGTTCACAGGGGATTGAA. It translates to CASSSQGIE. The full CDR3 reads CASSSQGIEAFF.

Worth noting for this clone: The sequenced fragment ends 3 residues before the CDR3 boundary, so the rest is inferred from the germline J gene. The genes are TRBV18 and TRBJ1-1; D is ambiguous. The CDR3 sequence is 15 residues long. With 0 bases removed from V and 6 bases from J, the gap between germline ends came to 14 bases. In germline, CDR1 is KGHSH, CDR2 LQKENI. The DNA read from the CDR3 is TGTGCCAGCTCACCACCAATCGCTGGTAGGGCTGAA. Translating gives CASSPPIAGRAE. The whole CDR3 reads CASSPPIAGRAEAFF.

The DNA read from the CDR3 is TGCGCCAGCAGCTTTCGGTTTTTCCAAGAGACC. It encodes CASSFRFFQET. The whole CDR3 sequence reads CASSFRFFQETQYF. This chain connects TRBV5-1 to TRBJ2-5; D is uncertain. The sequence runs out 3 residues before the end of the CDR3; the remainder is reconstructed from the germline J gene. The CDR3 spans 14 residues. Between the trimmed V and J ends, which lost 2 bases and 1 base, there was a span of 9 bases. Per the germline V gene, CDR1 is SGHRS and CDR2 is YFSETQ.

For this clone: Sequencing ends 3 residues short of the CDR3 end; the germline J gene provides the rest. The chain has TRBV12-3 or TRBV12-4 and TRBJ2-7; D is ambiguous. This CDR3 is 15 amino acids long. V was cut by 3 bases and J by 2 bases, with 14 bases left in between. The sequenced part of the CDR3 DNA is TGTGCCAGCAGTTTCAGAGAACCCAATACCTACGAG. Its protein is CASSFREPNTYE. The full CDR3 protein reads CASSFREPNTYEQYF.

For this clone: The CDR3 end falls 3 residues outside the read, so it is completed with the germline J gene. V and J are TRBV28 and TRBJ2-7; weak D call: TRBD1 (5 bases). V gave up 5 bases and J gave up 1 base, with 9 bases separating them. The CDR3 contains 13 residues. Germline V gene sequence: CDR1 MDHEN, CDR2 SYDVKM. CDR3 bases read: TGTGCCAGCAGTCCAGGGATTTCCTACGAG. As protein: CASSPGISYE. The complete CDR3 sequence is CASSPGISYEQYF.

A note on this clone: Read sequence stops 3 residues before the CDR3 end, and the germline J gene provides the missing end. The genes are TRBV19 and TRBJ2-1, with 7 bases identical to TRBD2. The germline V gene encodes CDR1 LNHDA and CDR2 SQIVND (reference sequence). V gave up 2 bases and J gave up 1 base; unmatched junction bases: 2. There are 15 residues in the CDR3. CDR3 bases read: TGTGCCAGTAGTATAATGGGGGGGTCCTACAATGAG. Amino acids: CASSIMGGSYNE. The full CDR3 reads CASSIMGGSYNEQFF.

On this clone: The read gets to within 3 residues of the CDR3 end, and the germline J gene fills in the rest. V usage is TRBV19 and J usage is TRBJ1-1; 7 nucleotides match TRBD1. This CDR3 spans 14 amino acids. V lost 10 bases and J lost 5; bases outside the gene matches: 13. From germline, CDR1 is LNHDA and CDR2 SQIVND (reference sequence). This chain's CDR3 is CATQTGAVRTEAFF. CDR3 DNA (partial): TGTGCCACCCAAACAGGGGCGGTTAGAACTGAA.

As for this clone: The read ends 3 residues before the CDR3 terminus; that terminus is restored from the germline J gene. This sequence joins TRBV20-1 and TRBJ2-7; D gene ambiguous. CDR3 length: 12 amino acids. From germline, CDR1 is DFQATT and CDR2 SNEGSKA (reference sequence). Trimming removed 1 base at V and 3 bases at J, with 7 bases between. The sequenced CDR3 bases are TGCAGTGCTAGAGCGCAGTACTACGAG. It translates to CSARAQYYE. The whole CDR3 region reads CSARAQYYEQYF.

As concerns this clone: The CDR3 goes on 3 residues after the read ends, and that part is filled in from the germline J gene. The chain combines TRBV20-1 with TRBJ2-5; TRBD2 aligns across 10 bases. The trim removed 6 bases at V and 0 bases at J, leaving 7 bases unmatched. This CDR3 is 15 amino acids long. CDR1 and CDR2 from the germline V gene are DFQATT and SNEGSKA (reference sequence). The CDR3 bases that were read are TGCAGTGCCATACCCCTAGCGGGGGACCAAGAGACC. This encodes CSAIPLAGDQET. The full CDR3 protein reads CSAIPLAGDQETQYF.

Comments on this clone: The CDR3 end lies 3 residues beyond the end of the read and is filled in from the germline J gene. The chain couples TRBV10-3 to TRBJ1-1; D not resolved. Germline V gene lookup returns CDR1 ENHRY and CDR2 SYGVKD. CDR3 size: 16 residues. V lost 6 bases to trimming and J lost 1 base, with 18 bases between them. CDR3 bases read: TGTGCCATCAGGAGGGCCGTCCTCAGGAAGAACACTGAA. Translation gives CAIRRAVLRKNTE. The CDR3 as a whole reads CAIRRAVLRKNTEAFF.

With regard to this clone: Sequencing ends 3 residues short of the CDR3 end; the germline J gene provides the rest. The V and J genes are TRBV7-3 and TRBJ2-7; possible D gene TRBD1, 6 bases. The CDR3 length is 17 residues. From germline, CDR1 is SGHTA and CDR2 FQGTGA. V was trimmed by 5 bases and J by 3 bases, leaving 23 bases between them. CDR3 bases read: TGTGCCAGCAGCCCCACGGGGTACAGGGTGTCTAGCTACGAG. Residues: CASSPTGYRVSSYE. The whole CDR3 protein reads CASSPTGYRVSSYEQYF.

To note about this clone: The sequence runs out 3 residues before the end of the CDR3; the remainder is reconstructed from the germline J gene. The rearrangement links TRBV18 to TRBJ1-2; 9 bases map to TRBD1. Germline-derived CDR1 and CDR2 are KGHSH and LQKENI. This CDR3 region has 14 residues. With 8 bases clipped from V and 7 bases from J, the junction kept 11 bases outside the gene matches. CDR3 bases read: TGTGCCAGCGCCCGGGACAGGGAGGAGGGTGGC. This codes for CASARDREEGG. The full CDR3 sequence reads CASARDREEGGYTF.

Regarding this clone: The read gets to within 3 residues of the CDR3 end, and the germline J gene fills in the rest. The chain has TRBV4-1 and TRBJ1-2; the D is unclear. CDR1 is MGHRA, CDR2 YSYEKL, per germline. The CDR3 has 15 residues. The CDR3 sequence: CASSQDSATGSSYTF. The DNA read from the CDR3 is TGCGCCAGCAGCCAAGATAGCGCCACTGGCTCAAGC.

About this clone itself: The read terminates 3 residues ahead of where the CDR3 ends, so the germline J gene completes it. This same CDR3 is encoded by further DNA sequences in the sample. This chain connects TRBV18 to TRBJ2-1, with 9 bases identical to TRBD1. The CDR3 spans 14 residues. V shed 6 bases, J shed 7 bases, and the junction held 7 bases outside the gene matches. Germline V CDR1 and CDR2: KGHSH, LQKENI. CDR3 protein: CASSPLQGANEQFF. The sequenced CDR3 bases are TGTGCCAGCTCCCCCTTACAGGGGGCGAATGAG. Full variable domain (missing parts from reference TRBV18 and TRBJ2-1): NAGVMQNPRHLVRRRGQEARLRCSPMKGHSHVYWYRQLPEEGLKFMVYLQKENIIDESGMPKERFSAEFPKEGPSILRIQQVVRGDSAAYFCASSPLQGANEQFFGPGTRLTVL.

Comments on this clone: The CDR3 goes on 3 residues after the read ends, and that part is filled in from the germline J gene. The chain carries TRBV7-2 and TRBJ2-5; TRBD2 matches at 7 bases. Trimming cost V 1 base and J 2 bases; bases outside gene matches: 4. This CDR3 spans 15 amino acids. CDR1 and CDR2 (germline): SGHTA, FQGNSA. CDR3 amino acids: CASSLVVGGQETQYF. CDR3 DNA, as far as it was read: TGTGCCAGCAGCTTAGTTGTCGGGGGGCAAGAGACC.

As to this clone: The read terminates 3 residues before the CDR3 end, so the remaining end is supplied by the germline J gene. The chain couples TRBV5-6 to TRBJ2-1; TRBD1 matches 7 bases. With V trimmed by 1 base and J by 8 bases, 6 bases remained unmatched. Per germline, CDR1 SGHDT and CDR2 YYEEEE. The CDR3 totals 14 residues. This chain's CDR3 is CASSLRGRRDEQFF. Incomplete CDR3 DNA: TGTGCCAGCAGCTTGAGGGGGCGCAGGGATGAG.

Concerning this clone itself: The DNA ends 3 residues before the CDR3 does, and the rest of the CDR3 is filled in from the germline J gene. The chain combines TRBV7-6 with TRBJ2-5; 7 bases fit TRBD2. The CDR3 is 13 residues long. Trimming took 4 bases from V and 4 from J; bases not matched to a gene: 3. The germline CDR1 and CDR2 sequences are SGHVS and FNYEAQ. CDR3 bases read: TGTGCCAGCAGCTGGACTAGAAGAGAGACC. Protein sequence: CASSWTRRET. The whole CDR3 sequence reads CASSWTRRETQYF.

Worth noting for this clone: The read ends 3 residues early relative to the CDR3; the germline J gene fills the gap. The chain couples TRBV29-1 to TRBJ2-2; the D gene is possibly TRBD2 (6 bases). The CDR3 runs to 15 residues. V lost 6 bases and J lost 2, with 16 bases in between. Germline lookup yields CDR1 SQVTM and CDR2 ANQGSEA. CDR3 DNA, as far as it was read: TGCAGCGTGGACGCTAGCGCTGGAAACACCGGGGAG. Protein sequence: CSVDASAGNTGE. The whole CDR3 sequence is CSVDASAGNTGELFF.

CDR3 amino acids: CASSVEGATEAFF. The CDR3 DNA, read in part, is TGTGCCAGCAGTGTCGAGGGTGCCACTGAA. The rearrangement links TRBV2 to TRBJ1-1, with D uncertain. The sequence runs out 3 residues before the end of the CDR3; the remainder is reconstructed from the germline J gene. V was trimmed by 4 bases and J by 4 bases, leaving 10 bases between them. Germline assignment: CDR1 SNHLY and CDR2 FYNNEI. The CDR3 sequence is 13 residues long.

To note about this clone: The read terminates 3 residues before the CDR3 end, so the remaining end is supplied by the germline J gene. The chain recombines TRBV20-1 with TRBJ2-3; 14 bases are a match to TRBD2. Germline V CDR1 and CDR2: DFQATT, SNEGSKA (reference sequence). This CDR3 contains 17 residues. V lost 4 bases, J lost 1 base, and 7 bases stayed unmatched. This CDR3 is CSAKTSGGAGGTDTQYF. The part of the CDR3 DNA that was read is TGCAGTGCTAAGACTAGCGGGGGGGCAGGAGGCACAGATACG.

About this clone itself: Sequencing ends 3 residues short of the CDR3 end; the germline J gene provides the rest. The genes are TRBV6-1 and TRBJ2-3; maybe TRBD2 (5 bases). V lost 2 bases, J lost 2 bases, and 8 bases lay in between. The germline gives CDR1 MNHNS, CDR2 SASEGT. The CDR3 has 14 amino acids. The CDR3 bases that were read are TGTGCCAGCAGTGAATGGACTGTCACAGATACG. Translation gives CASSEWTVTDT. The CDR3 in full is CASSEWTVTDTQYF.

In the case of this clone: From the germline J gene comes the end of the CDR3, since the read stops 3 residues before it. V usage is TRBV7-3 and J usage is TRBJ2-2; D perhaps matches TRBD1 (5 bases). The V gene's germline CDR1 is SGHTA and CDR2 FQGTGA. The ends were cut back, 4 bases at V and 1 base at J, with 13 bases in the middle. CDR3 length equals 16 residues. The CDR3 sequence: CASSSQGPLNTGELFF. CDR3 DNA, as far as it was read: TGTGCCAGCAGCTCGCAGGGCCCATTGAACACCGGGGAG.

Remarks on this clone: The sequence runs out 3 residues before the end of the CDR3; the remainder is reconstructed from the germline J gene. The V and J genes are TRBV20-1 and TRBJ2-1; 12 bases fit TRBD2. This CDR3 region has 15 residues. Germline values: CDR1 DFQATT, CDR2 SNEGSKA (reference sequence). V lost 5 bases to trimming and J lost 4 bases; unmatched junction nucleotides: 6. The DNA read from the CDR3 is TGCAGTGCTCCTATTACTAGCGGGGGGTACAATGAG. Translating it yields CSAPITSGGYNE. The full CDR3 protein reads CSAPITSGGYNEQFF.

As regards this clone: The read stops 3 residues short of the end of the CDR3; the missing end is completed from the germline J gene. The V gene is TRBV20-1, the J gene TRBJ1-4, with 10 bases identical to TRBD1. V was pared by 6 bases and J by 8 bases, with 6 bases of the junction left unmatched. The germline V gene encodes CDR1 DFQATT and CDR2 SNEGSKA (reference sequence). The CDR3 is 13 residues long. CDR3 amino acids: CSAQDRGGEKLFF. CDR3 DNA (partial): TGCAGTGCCCAGGACAGGGGGGGAGAAAAA.